This TCR beta chain was profiled in a study of T cell repertoires in cytomegalovirus infection. Study observations and caveats: HLA-C-restricted TCR beta clonotypes specific for CMV led the ex vivo response.

The CDR3 totals 15 residues. The V end was cut by 7 bases, the J end by 3 bases, with 17 bases between. CDR1 SGHVS and CDR2 FQNEAQ come from the germline V gene. TCRdb re-called the reads through MiXCR, storing one row per CDR3 protein. The sample holds approximately 110,000 distinct CDR3 sequences, around 28% seen once. This clonotype was counted a few times. The antigen is unknown. Material: CD8+ T cells from cultured PBMCs, obtained from culture after CMV antigen stimulation. The sequence was collected from a human donor in good health (CMV status not recorded). Some clones in this sample may be carry-over from other donors' samples. The chain uses TRBV7-8 and TRBJ2-3; D is undetermined. In DNA form, the CDR3 reads TGTGCCAGCACCCTAGTGGGCATCCCGACAGATACGCAGTATTTT. Protein product: CASTLVGIPTDTQYF.